This T cell receptor beta chain comes out of a study of vaccination and CD4 T cells after COVID-19. Study background: SARS-CoV-2 positivity in convalescent patients was established by nasal swab PCR; under 10 had mild and one severe disease. Cellular stimulation was performed using overlapping spike peptides derived from SARS-CoV-2, HCoV-NL63, HCoV-OC43 and HCoV-229E. Study-wide findings and caveats: In convalescent patients, a median around 87% of reactive clones appeared only post-vaccination.

The CDR3 consists of 15 residues. The V and J ends lost 6 bases and 0 bases respectively, with 12 bases between them. CDR1 is MNHNS, CDR2 SASEGT, per germline. The Oncomine TCR Beta short-read assay sequenced DNA from cultured CD4+ T cells. In this case, cultured CD4+ T cells provided the extracted genomic DNA. TCRdb itself ran the PCR reads through MiXCR, one entry per CDR3 protein. The table records more than 20,000 distinct CDR3 sequences, approximately 38% of them present only once. A note on this clonotype: What it binds is not known.

Indicated treatment: 10-day PBMC culture with coronavirus spike peptide pools or control peptides (ViraFEST assay). This chain joins TRBV6-1 and TRBJ1-5; a weak D match, TRBD1 (5 bases). The specimen comprised CD4+ T cells from blood, cultured in vitro, sampled before SARS-CoV-2 vaccination. The receptor comes from a human donor who had recovered from COVID-19. Here the CDR3 reads CASRTGAYSNQPQHF. CDR3 coding DNA: TGTGCCAGCAGAACCGGGGCGTATAGCAATCAGCCCCAGCATTTT.